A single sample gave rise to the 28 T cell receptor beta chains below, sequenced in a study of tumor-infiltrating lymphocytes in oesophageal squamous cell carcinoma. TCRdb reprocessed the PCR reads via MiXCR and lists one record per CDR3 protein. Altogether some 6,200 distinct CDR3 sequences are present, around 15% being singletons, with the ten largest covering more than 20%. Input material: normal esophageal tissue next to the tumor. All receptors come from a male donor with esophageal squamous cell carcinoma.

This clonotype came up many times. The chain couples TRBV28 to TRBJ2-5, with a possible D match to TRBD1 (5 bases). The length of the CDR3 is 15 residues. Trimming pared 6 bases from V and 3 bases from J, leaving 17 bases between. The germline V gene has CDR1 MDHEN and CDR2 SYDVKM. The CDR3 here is CASSSEGVVEETQYF. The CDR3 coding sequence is TGTGCCAGCAGCTCGGAAGGGGTGGTGGAAGAGACCCAGTACTTC.

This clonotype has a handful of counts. The CDR3 sequence: CASRAATGYTF. The CDR3 nucleotides are TGTGCCAGCCGGGCAGCAACCGGCTACACCTTC. The chain uses TRBV28 and TRBJ2-5; D remains unclear. The assigned J gene may be wrong: the sequence end matches TRBJ1-2 better. The CDR3 covers 11 residues. Germline V gives CDR1 MDHEN, CDR2 SYDVKM.

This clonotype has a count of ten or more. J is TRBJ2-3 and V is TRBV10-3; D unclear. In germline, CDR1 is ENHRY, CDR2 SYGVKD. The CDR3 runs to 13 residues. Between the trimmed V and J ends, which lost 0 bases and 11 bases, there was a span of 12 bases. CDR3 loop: CAISESDRIGQYF. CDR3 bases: TGTGCCATCAGTGAGTCGGATCGTATAGGGCAGTATTTT.

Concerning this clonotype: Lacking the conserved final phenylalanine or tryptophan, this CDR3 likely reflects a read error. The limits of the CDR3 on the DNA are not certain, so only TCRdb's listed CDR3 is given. This chain's CDR3 is CASSVPGQGKVGYTFGS. The V call is TRBV7-9, the J call TRBJ2-7; TRBD1, the table's D call, was not compared with the DNA. The germline gives CDR1 SEHNR, CDR2 FQNEAQ (reference sequence). The CDR3 comprises 17 residues, both ends counted.

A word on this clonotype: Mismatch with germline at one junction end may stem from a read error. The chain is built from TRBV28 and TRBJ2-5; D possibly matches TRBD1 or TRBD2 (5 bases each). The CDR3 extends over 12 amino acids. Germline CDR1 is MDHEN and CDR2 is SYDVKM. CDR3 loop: CASRPIQGPLHF. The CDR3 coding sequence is TGTGCCAGCAGACCCATTCAGGGACCCCTCCACTTC.

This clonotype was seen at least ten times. In nucleotides, the CDR3 is TGTGCCAGCAGTTACGACAGGGTGAGGGGCACCGGGGAGCTGTTTTTT. Translation gives CASSYDRVRGTGELFF. The chain has TRBV27 and TRBJ2-2, with 7 positions matching TRBD1. V lost 4 bases, J lost 4 bases, and 9 bases stayed unmatched. The CDR3 has 16 residues. CDR1 is MNHEY and CDR2 is SMNVEV in the germline V gene (reference sequence).

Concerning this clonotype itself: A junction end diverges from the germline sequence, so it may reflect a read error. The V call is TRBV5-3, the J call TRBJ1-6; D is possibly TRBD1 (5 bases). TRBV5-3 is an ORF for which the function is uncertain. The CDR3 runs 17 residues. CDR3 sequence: CASSLVSGRDYNSPLHF. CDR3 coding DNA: TGTGCCAGCAGCTTGGTGTCAGGGAGAGATTATAATTCACCCCTCCACTTT.

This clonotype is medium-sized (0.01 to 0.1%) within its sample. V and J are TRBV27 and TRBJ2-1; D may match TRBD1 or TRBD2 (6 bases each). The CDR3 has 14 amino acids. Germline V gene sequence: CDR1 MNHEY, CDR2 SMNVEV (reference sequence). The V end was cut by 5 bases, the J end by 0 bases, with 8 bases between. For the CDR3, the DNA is TGTGCCAGCAGTCGGGGGCTCTCCTACAATGAGCAGTTCTTC. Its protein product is CASSRGLSYNEQFF.

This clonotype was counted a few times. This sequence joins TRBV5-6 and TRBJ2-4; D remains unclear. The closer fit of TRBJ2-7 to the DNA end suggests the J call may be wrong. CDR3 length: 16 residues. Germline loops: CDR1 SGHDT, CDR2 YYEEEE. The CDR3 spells CASSLLIVVLIYEQYF. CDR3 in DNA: TGTGCCAGCAGCTTATTAATTGTGGTCTTGATCTACGAGCAGTACTTC.

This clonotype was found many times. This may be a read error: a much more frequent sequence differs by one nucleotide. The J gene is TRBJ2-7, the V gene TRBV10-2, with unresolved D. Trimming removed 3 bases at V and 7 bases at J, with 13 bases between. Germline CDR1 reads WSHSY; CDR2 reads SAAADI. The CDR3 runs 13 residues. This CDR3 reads CASSEGLLNEQYF. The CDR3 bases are TGCGCCAGCAGTGAAGGGTTGCTCAATGAGCAGTACTTC.

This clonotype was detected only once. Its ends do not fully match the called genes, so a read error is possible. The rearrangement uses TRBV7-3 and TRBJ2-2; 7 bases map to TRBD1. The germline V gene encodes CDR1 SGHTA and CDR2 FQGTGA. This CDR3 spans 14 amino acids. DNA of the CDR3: TGTGCCAGCAGCGGGGGACAGAACACCGGGGAGCTGGTTTTT. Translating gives CASSGGQNTGELVF. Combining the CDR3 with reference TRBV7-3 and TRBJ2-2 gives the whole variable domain GAGVSQTPSNKVTEKGKYVELRCDPISGHTALYWYRQSLGQGPEFLIYFQGTGAADDSGLPNDRFFAVRPEGSVSTLKIQRTERGDSAVYLCASSGGQNTGELVFGEGSRLTVL.

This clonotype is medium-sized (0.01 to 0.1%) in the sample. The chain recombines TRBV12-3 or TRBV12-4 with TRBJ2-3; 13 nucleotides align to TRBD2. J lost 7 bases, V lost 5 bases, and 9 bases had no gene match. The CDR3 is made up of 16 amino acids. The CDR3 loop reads CASSPRLAGGAYTQYF. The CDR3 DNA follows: TGTGCCAGCAGTCCCAGACTAGCGGGGGGCGCGTATACGCAGTATTTT.

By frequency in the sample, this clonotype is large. CDR3 amino acids: CASSLDPSHEQFF. In nucleotides, the CDR3 is TGTGCCAGCAGCCTCGACCCTAGTCATGAGCAGTTCTTC. The V and J genes are TRBV7-3 and TRBJ2-1; unclear D gene. The CDR3 is made up of 13 amino acids. V shed 5 bases and J shed 8 bases, with 13 bases lying between them. Germline CDR1 and CDR2: SGHTA and FQGTGA.

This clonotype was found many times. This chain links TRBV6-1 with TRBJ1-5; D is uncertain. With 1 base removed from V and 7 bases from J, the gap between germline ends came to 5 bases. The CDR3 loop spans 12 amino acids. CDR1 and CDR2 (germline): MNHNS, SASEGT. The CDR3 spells CASSEGPQPQHF. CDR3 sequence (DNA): TGTGCCAGCAGTGAAGGACCGCAGCCCCAGCATTTT.

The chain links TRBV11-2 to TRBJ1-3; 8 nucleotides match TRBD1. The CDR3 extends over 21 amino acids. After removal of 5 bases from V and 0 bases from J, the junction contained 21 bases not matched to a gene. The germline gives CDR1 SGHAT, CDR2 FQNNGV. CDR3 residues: CASSQEKPGQARLSSGNTIYF. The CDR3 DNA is TGTGCCAGCAGCCAGGAAAAGCCGGGACAGGCGCGTTTAAGCTCTGGAAACACCATATATTTT.

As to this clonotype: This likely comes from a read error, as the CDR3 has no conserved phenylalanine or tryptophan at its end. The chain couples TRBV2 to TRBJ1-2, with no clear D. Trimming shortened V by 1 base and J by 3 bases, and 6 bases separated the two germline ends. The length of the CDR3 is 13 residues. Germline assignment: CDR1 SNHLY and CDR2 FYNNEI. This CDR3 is CASSEDSDYGYTL. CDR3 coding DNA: TGTGCCAGCAGTGAAGATTCCGACTATGGCTACACCTTA.

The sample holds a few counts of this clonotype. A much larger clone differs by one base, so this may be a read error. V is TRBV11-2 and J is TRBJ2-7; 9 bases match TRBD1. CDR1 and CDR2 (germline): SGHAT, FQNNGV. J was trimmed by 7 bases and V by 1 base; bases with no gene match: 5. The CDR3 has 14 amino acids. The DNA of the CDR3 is TGTGCCAGCAGCTTAGCGGGACAGGGATATGAGCAGTACTTC. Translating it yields CASSLAGQGYEQYF.

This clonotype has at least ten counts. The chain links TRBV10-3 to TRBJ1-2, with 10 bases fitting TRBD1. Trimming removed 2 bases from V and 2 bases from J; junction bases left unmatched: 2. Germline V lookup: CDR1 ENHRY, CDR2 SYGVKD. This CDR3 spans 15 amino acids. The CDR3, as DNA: TGTGCCATCAGTGAGGGGACAGGGGACAACTATGGCTACACCTTC. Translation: CAISEGTGDNYGYTF.

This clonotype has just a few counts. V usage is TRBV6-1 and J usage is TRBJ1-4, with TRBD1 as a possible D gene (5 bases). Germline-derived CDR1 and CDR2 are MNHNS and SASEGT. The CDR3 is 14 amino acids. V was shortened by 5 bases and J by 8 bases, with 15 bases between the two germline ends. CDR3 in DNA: TGTGCCAGCAGTTATGGGGCGGCGTCGGAAAAACTGTTTTTT. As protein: CASSYGAASEKLFF.

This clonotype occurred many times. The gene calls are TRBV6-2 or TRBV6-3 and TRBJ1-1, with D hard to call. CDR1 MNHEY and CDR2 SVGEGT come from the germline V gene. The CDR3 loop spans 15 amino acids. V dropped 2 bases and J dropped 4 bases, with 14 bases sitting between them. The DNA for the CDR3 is TGTGCCAGCAGTTACCGAAGACAAGGAGCCACTGAAGCTTTCTTT. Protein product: CASSYRRQGATEAFF.

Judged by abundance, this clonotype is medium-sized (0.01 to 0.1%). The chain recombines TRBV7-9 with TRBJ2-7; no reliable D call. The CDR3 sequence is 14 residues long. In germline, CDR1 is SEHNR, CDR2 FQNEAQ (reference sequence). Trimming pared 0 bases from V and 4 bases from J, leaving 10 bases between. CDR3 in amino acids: CASSLALGDYEQYF. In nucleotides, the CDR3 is TGTGCCAGCAGCTTAGCTCTGGGCGATTACGAGCAGTACTTC.

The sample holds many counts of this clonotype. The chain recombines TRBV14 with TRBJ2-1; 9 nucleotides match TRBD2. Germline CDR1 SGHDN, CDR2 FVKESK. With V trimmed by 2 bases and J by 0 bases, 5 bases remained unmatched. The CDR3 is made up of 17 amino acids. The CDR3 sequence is CASSQLAGISSYNEQFF. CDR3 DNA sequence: TGTGCCAGCAGCCAACTAGCGGGGATAAGCTCCTACAATGAGCAGTTCTTC.

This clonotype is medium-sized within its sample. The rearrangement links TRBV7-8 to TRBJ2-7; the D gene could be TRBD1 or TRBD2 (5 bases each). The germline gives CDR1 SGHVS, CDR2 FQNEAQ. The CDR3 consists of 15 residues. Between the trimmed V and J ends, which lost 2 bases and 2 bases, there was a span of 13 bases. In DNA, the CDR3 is TGTGCCAGCAGCTTAACGGGGCGGGTGGCCTACGAGCAGTACTTC. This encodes CASSLTGRVAYEQYF.

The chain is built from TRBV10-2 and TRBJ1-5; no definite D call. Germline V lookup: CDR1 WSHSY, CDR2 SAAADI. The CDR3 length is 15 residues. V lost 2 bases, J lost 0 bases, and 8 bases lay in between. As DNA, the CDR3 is TGCGCCAGCAGTGAGACATCAAATAGCAATCAGCCCCAGCATTTT. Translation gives CASSETSNSNQPQHF.

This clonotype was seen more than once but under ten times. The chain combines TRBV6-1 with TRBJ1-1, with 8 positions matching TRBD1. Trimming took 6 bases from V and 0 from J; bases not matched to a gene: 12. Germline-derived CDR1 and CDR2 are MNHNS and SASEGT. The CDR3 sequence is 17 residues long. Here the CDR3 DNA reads TGTGCCAGCAGGGAAACAGGGGGACAACGCATGAACACTGAAGCTTTCTTT. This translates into CASRETGGQRMNTEAFF.

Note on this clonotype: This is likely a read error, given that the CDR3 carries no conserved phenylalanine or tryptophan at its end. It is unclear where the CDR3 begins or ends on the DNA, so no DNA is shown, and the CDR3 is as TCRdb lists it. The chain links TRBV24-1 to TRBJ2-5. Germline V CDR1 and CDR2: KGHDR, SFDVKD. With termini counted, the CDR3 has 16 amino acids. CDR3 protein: CATSDGGDNYGYTFGS.

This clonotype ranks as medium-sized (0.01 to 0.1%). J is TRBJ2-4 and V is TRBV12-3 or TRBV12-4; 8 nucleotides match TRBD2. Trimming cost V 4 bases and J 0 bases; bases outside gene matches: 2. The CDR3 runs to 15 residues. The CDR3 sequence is CASSYGGGAKNIQYF. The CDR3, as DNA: TGTGCCAGCAGTTACGGGGGGGGAGCCAAAAACATTCAGTACTTC.

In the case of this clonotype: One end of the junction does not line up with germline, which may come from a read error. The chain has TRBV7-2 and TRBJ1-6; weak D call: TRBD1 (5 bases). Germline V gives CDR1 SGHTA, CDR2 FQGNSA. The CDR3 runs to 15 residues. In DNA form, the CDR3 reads TGTGCCAGCAGCTTAACGGGGCGGGTGGTCTACGAGCAGTACTTT. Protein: CASSLTGRVVYEQYF.